This T cell receptor beta chain was observed in a study of blood T cell repertoires in COVID-19. Overall study: Whether acute or convalescent, the COVID-19 samples came from the United States, Italy and Spain. The analysed material was cDNA or gDNA that came from T cells, B-cell-depleted T cells, or PBMCs.

Followed over time, Seattle patients had been enrolled while infection was active. Per the study methods: Amplification from reference gene primers served as the basis for estimated nucleated cell counts. Repertoires were generated with immunoSEQ multiplex PCR, while TCRdb's copy carries only in-frame clones and drops some. Clone size and V and J calls were adopted from that table, with D and trimming inferred from the DNA. The profile shows some 190,000 clones, 80% to 90% of them singletons. The length of the CDR3 is 16 residues. V was clipped by 1 base and J by 3 bases, with 13 bases between them. Germline V gene sequence: CDR1 MGHRA, CDR2 YSYEKL.

Sequences were obtained from peripheral blood. This chain joins TRBV4-1 and TRBJ1-5; the D gene is possibly TRBD1 (6 bases). The origin of this receptor is a middle-aged woman with COVID-19, enrolled during active disease. This CDR3 reads CASSQARPGDNQPQHF. The CDR3 region has the DNA TGCGCCAGCAGCCAAGCCCGACCAGGGGACAATCAGCCCCAGCATTTT.